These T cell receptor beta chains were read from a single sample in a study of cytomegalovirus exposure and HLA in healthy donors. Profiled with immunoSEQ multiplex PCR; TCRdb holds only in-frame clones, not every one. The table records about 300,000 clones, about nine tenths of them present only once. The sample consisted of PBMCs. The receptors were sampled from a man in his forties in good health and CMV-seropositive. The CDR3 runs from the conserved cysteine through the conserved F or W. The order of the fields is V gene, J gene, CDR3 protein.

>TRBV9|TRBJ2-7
CASSVVTTSGGGPYEQYF
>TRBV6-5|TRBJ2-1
CASSRGTPLGHEQFF
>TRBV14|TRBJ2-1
CASSLDSLYYNEQFF
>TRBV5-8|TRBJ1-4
CASSHPGQLTTNEKLFF
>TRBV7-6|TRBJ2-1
CASSLGSAGGSYNEQFF
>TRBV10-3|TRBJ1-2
CAISESTRRAGYTF
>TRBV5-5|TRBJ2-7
CASISRDRGSYEQYF
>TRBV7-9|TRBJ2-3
CASSGELGQLETTDTQYF
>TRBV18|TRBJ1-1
CASSPPGSDEAFF
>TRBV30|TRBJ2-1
CAWSPGLAYNEQFF